This T cell receptor beta chain was captured in a study of technical replicates of blood from several donors (dated by TCRdb to about 2017). With regard to this clone: Its antigen is not yet known. Base qualities are not provided; no much larger clone lies one nucleotide away.

The CDR3 covers 16 residues, taking in both the cysteine and the phenylalanine. Just the 48-base CDR3 DNA is kept, in frame starting at base 1. From a lookup of the germline V gene, CDR1 and CDR2 are SGDLS and YYNGEE. V lost 5 bases and J lost 3 bases, and the count of bases not matched to a germline gene is 13. The protocol used for the library was the immunoSEQ multiplex PCR assay. This immuneACCESS table, as held by TCRdb, lists in-frame sequences with V and J called but not all clones. Of the missing ones, under half trace to an unresolved V gene in checked studies; the others have no known cause. Here the sample has about 73,000 clones; around 93% occur a single time. The top ten clones comprise over 0.2% of the sample.

The source of this sequence is a human donor in good health. The sample was T cells isolated from PBMCs. The chain is encoded by TRBV9 joined to TRBJ2-7; the junction holds 8 bases that match TRBD1. The CDR3 region reads CASSPSGGQDFYEQYF. The nucleotide sequence is TGTGCCAGCAGTCCTTCTGGGGGACAGGACTTCTACGAGCAGTACTTC.